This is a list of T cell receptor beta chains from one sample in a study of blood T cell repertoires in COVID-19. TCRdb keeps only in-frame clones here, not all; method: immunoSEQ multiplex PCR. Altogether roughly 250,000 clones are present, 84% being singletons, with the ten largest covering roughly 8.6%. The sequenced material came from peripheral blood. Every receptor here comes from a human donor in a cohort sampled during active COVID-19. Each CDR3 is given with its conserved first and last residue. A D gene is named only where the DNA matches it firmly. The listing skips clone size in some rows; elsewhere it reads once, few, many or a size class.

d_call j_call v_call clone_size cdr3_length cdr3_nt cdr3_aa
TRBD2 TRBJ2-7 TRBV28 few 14 TGTGCCAGCAGTCCGGGACTAGCAGACTACGAGCAGTACTTC CASSPGLADYEQYF
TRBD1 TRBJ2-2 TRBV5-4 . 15 TGTGCCAGCAGGGCTCAGGGGGCAGTGGCCGGGGAGCTGTTTTTT CASRAQGAVAGELFF
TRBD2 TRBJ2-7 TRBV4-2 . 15 TGTGCCAGCAGCCAAGATCCGGGACTAGCGGACGAGCAGTACTTC CASSQDPGLADEQYF
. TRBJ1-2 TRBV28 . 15 TGTGCCAGCAGTTTATGGCCGCTAGCTAACTATGGCTACACCTTC CASSLWPLANYGYTF
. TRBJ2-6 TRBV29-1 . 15 TGCAGCGTTGAAGTGGTGGGGCCTGGGGCCAACGTCCTGACTTTC CSVEVVGPGANVLTF
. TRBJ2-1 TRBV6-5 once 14 TGTGCCAGCAGAAAAATCACAGGTTCCAATGAGCAGTTCTTC CASRKITGSNEQFF
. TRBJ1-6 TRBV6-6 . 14 TGTGCCAGCTGGGGGGGAGGACTTAATTCACCCCTCCACTTT CASWGGGLNSPLHF
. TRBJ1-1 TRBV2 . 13 TGTGCCAGCAGTGGTAGGGGTGGTACTGAAGCTTTCTTT CASSGRGGTEAFF
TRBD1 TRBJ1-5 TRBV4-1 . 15 TGCGCCAGCGCTAAACGAGACAGGGACCGGGGGCCCCAGCATTTT CASAKRDRDRGPQHF
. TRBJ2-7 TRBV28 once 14 TGTGCCAGCAGTACTCAAACAGGCCCGTACGAGCAGTACTTC CASSTQTGPYEQYF
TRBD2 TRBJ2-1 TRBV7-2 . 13 TGTGCCAGCAGCTTAGGCGGGGGCAATGAGCAGTTCTTC CASSLGGGNEQFF
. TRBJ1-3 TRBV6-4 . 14 TGTGCCAGTAAGATGACAGACTCTGGAAACACCATATATTTT CASKMTDSGNTIYF
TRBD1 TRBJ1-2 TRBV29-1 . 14 TGCAGCGTCGCTTCGGGACAGGGTTTCTATGGCTACACCTTC CSVASGQGFYGYTF
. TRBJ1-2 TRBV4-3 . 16 TGCGCCAGCAGCCAAGATCATTCAGGGAGGGGCTATGGCTACACCTTC CASSQDHSGRGYGYTF
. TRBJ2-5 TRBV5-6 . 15 TGTGCCAGCAGCAACGGACTGGAGAGGGCCGAGACCCAGTACTTC CASSNGLERAETQYF
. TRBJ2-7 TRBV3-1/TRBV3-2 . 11 TGTGCCAGCAGCGCGACTAATCAGCAGTACTTC CASSATNQQYF
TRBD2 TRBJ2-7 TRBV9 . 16 TGTGCCAGCAGCGTGGGAGGGACTAGCGGGGCCTACGAGCAGTACTTC CASSVGGTSGAYEQYF
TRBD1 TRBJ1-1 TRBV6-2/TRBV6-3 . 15 TGTGCCAGCAGTCGATACAGGGGACAGGGCGCTGAAGCTTTCTTT CASSRYRGQGAEAFF
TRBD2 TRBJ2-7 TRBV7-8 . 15 TGTGCCAGCAGCTACCCCCCGGGAGGGTTGACGGAGCAGTACTTC CASSYPPGGLTEQYF
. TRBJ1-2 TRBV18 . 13 TGTGCCAGCTCACCCAAACAGGGCTATGGCTACACCTTC CASSPKQGYGYTF
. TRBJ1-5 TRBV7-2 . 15 TGTGCCAGCAGCCAAGAGAGGGCTAGCAATCAGCCCCAGCATTTT CASSQERASNQPQHF
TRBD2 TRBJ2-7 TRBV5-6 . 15 TGTGCCAGCAGCTTTCCGGCTAGCGGTACCTACGAGCAGTACTTC CASSFPASGTYEQYF
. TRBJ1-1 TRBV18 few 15 TGTGCCAGCTCAGTAGCCCGAAGCATGAACACTGAAGCTTTCTTT CASSVARSMNTEAFF
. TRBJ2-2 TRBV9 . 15 TGTGCCAGCAGCACCCGGACCGGGTGGCCGGGAGAGCTGTTTTTT CASSTRTGWPGELFF
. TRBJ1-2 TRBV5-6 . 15 TGTGCCAGCAGCTTTGAACCAGGGGTTGGCTATGGCTACACCTTC CASSFEPGVGYGYTF
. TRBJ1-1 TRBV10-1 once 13 TGCGCCAGCACAGACAGACTGCCCACTGAAGCTTTCTTT CASTDRLPTEAFF
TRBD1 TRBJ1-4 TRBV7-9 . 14 TGTGCCAGCAGCCCGGGACAGATTAATGAAAAACTGTTTTTT CASSPGQINEKLFF
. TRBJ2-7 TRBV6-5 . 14 TGTGCCAGCAGTTACGGAGGGCCCTCCTACGAGCAGTACTTC CASSYGGPSYEQYF
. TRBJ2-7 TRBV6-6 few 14 TGTGCCAGCCGGTTCAGGTCTGGGTCCTACGAGCAGTACTTC CASRFRSGSYEQYF
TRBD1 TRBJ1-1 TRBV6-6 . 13 TGTGCCAGCAAAAGGGGGCAGGGGACTGAAGCTTTCTTT CASKRGQGTEAFF
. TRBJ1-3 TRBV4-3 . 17 TGCGCCAGCAGCCAAACGACGACAGGTTTCTCTGGAAACACCATATATTTT CASSQTTTGFSGNTIYF
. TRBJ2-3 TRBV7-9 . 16 TGTGCCAGCAGCGTTTGGGGCTCGGGTCGCACAGATACGCAGTATTTT CASSVWGSGRTDTQYF
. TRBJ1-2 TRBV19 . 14 TGTGCCAGTGACGGGGGGGACCCCGAATATGGCTACACCTTC CASDGGDPEYGYTF
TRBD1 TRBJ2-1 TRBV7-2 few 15 TGTGCCAGCAGCGTAAGACAGGGGGCTTACAATGAGCAGTTCTTC CASSVRQGAYNEQFF
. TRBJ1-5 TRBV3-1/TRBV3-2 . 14 TGTGCCAGCAGCCAGCACGGGACACCTCAGCCCCAGCATTTT CASSQHGTPQPQHF
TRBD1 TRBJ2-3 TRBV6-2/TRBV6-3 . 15 TGTGCCAGCAGTTCCGGGACAGCCCACACAGATACGCAGTATTTT CASSSGTAHTDTQYF
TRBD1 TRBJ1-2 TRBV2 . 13 TGTGCCAGCACCGGGACAGGGAACTATGGCTACACCTTC CASTGTGNYGYTF
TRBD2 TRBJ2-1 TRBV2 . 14 TGTGCCAGCAGTGGACTAGCGGGGTACAATGAGCAGTTCTTC CASSGLAGYNEQFF
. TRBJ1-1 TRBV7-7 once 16 TGTGCTAGCAGCCAAATGGGACTCCCCATGAACACTGAAGCTTTCTTT CASSQMGLPMNTEAFF
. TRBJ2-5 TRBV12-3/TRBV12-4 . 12 TGTGCCAGCAGCCTAGGGGTAGAGACCCAGTACTTC CASSLGVETQYF
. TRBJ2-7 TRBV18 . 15 TGTGCCAGCTCACCATTGAGTACGGGAGTCTACGAGCAGTACTTC CASSPLSTGVYEQYF
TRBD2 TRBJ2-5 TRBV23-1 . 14 TGCGCCACCAAACGACTAGCGGTCCAAGAGACCCAGTACTTC CATKRLAVQETQYF
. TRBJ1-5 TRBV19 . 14 TGTGCCAGTAGTTACGATGTTACGCAGCAGCCCCAGCATTTT CASSYDVTQQPQHF
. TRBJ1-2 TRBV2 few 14 TGTGCCAGCAACAGACAACAGGGAACCTATGGCTACACCTTC CASNRQQGTYGYTF
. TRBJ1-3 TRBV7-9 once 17 TGTGCCAGCAGCCCGACTTGGGACAACAGGGCTGGAAACACCATATATTTT CASSPTWDNRAGNTIYF
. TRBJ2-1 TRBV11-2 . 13 TGTGCCAGCAGCCCACAGAGTTACAATGAGCAGTTCTTC CASSPQSYNEQFF
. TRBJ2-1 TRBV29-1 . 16 TGCAGCGTTGAAGAGTCCCAGGGAATCCCTTACAATGAGCAGTTCTTC CSVEESQGIPYNEQFF
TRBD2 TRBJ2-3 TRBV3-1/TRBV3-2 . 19 TGTGCCAGCAGCCAAGTGTGGCTAGCGGGAAGAGGCGCAGGAGATACGCAGTATTTT CASSQVWLAGRGAGDTQYF
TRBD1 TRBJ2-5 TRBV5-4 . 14 TGTGCCAGCAGGGGACAGGGGGGTCAAGAGACCCAGTACTTC CASRGQGGQETQYF